This passage covers 27 T cell receptor beta chains from one sample sequenced in a study of neurological immune-mediated disorders. TCRdb reprocessed the 5' RACE reads with MiXCR, giving one entry per CDR3 protein. Of 85,000 to 100,000 distinct CDR3 sequences in the sample, 3.5% to 4% were seen once. Sequencing was carried out using PBMCs. The receptors were sampled from a woman aged 18-29 years with multiple sclerosis.

This clonotype was seen ten or more times. This chain links TRBV24-1 with TRBJ2-7, with 7 nucleotides matching TRBD2. CDR1 is KGHDR, CDR2 SFDVKD, per germline. V trimming: 4 bases; J trimming: 7 bases; junction bases outside the gene matches: 3. This CDR3 comprises 12 residues. The CDR3 bases are TGTGCCACCAGTGAGGGACTAACGGAGCAGTACTTC. Encoded protein: CATSEGLTEQYF.

The table lists this clonotype with many counts. The chain joins TRBV12-3 or TRBV12-4 to TRBJ2-7; 12 bases are a match to TRBD1. Germline trimming cut 2 bases from V and 5 bases from J; bases unmatched to any gene: 4. The CDR3 consists of 15 residues. In DNA, the CDR3 is TGTGCCAGCAGTTTATTCGGGACAGGGGGCGACGAGCAGTACTTC. Residues: CASSLFGTGGDEQYF.

This clonotype occurred many times. This chain links TRBV7-8 with TRBJ2-1; tentatively, D is TRBD1 (5 bases). Germline values: CDR1 SGHVS, CDR2 FQNEAQ. V was clipped by 3 bases and J by 5 bases, with 14 bases between them. This CDR3 has 15 amino acids. CDR3 region: CASSLGRALNNEQFF. As DNA, the CDR3 is TGTGCCAGCAGCTTGGGCAGGGCACTCAACAATGAGCAGTTCTTC.

V is TRBV10-3 and J is TRBJ1-4, with 8 bases matching TRBD1. V shed 2 bases, J shed 8 bases, and the junction held 10 bases outside the gene matches. The CDR3 loop spans 16 amino acids. Per the germline V gene, CDR1 is ENHRY and CDR2 is SYGVKD. The CDR3 DNA reads as TGTGCCATCAGTGAGGCCGACAGGGGCCGCGGGGAAAAACTGTTTTTT. This gives the protein CAISEADRGRGEKLFF.

About this clonotype: Being one base from a much bigger clone, this may be a read error. The chain has TRBV20-1 and TRBJ2-3, with a possible D match to TRBD1 (6 bases). The V gene lost 8 bases and the J gene lost 2 bases, with 20 bases spanning the gap. CDR3 length equals 15 residues. Germline lookup yields CDR1 DFQATT and CDR2 SNEGSKA (reference sequence). This chain's CDR3 is CSTTTGMGDTDTQYF. Here the CDR3 DNA reads TGCAGTACTACTACAGGGATGGGGGACACAGATACGCAGTATTTT.

Many counts were recorded for this clonotype. The V and J genes are TRBV9 and TRBJ1-1, with no clear D. The germline V gene encodes CDR1 SGDLS and CDR2 YYNGEE. V was pared by 0 bases and J by 10 bases, with 13 bases between. The CDR3 has 13 amino acids. CDR3 sequence: CASSVVRHERAFF. The DNA for the CDR3 is TGTGCCAGCAGCGTAGTTCGACATGAAAGAGCTTTCTTT.

The chain is built from TRBV5-1 and TRBJ1-2; tentative D call: TRBD1 (5 bases). Deletions cut 2 bases from V and 3 bases from J, with 14 bases between. In germline, CDR1 is SGHRS, CDR2 YFSETQ. This CDR3 region has 15 residues. The CDR3 is CASSLGDRPYYGYTF. CDR3 DNA sequence: TGCGCCAGCAGCTTAGGGGACCGGCCATACTATGGCTACACCTTC.

This clonotype was observed many times. This chain's CDR3 is CSARPGRLETQYF. The CDR3 DNA is TGCAGTGCTAGACCCGGGCGTCTGGAGACCCAGTACTTC. The genes are TRBV20-1 and TRBJ2-5; no firm D call. Germline CDR1 and CDR2: DFQATT and SNEGSKA (reference sequence). V lost 2 bases to trimming and J lost 5 bases, with 12 bases between them. The CDR3 is made up of 13 amino acids.

This clonotype was picked up a small number of times. The chain joins TRBV24-1 to TRBJ2-1; D gene uncertain. V dropped 2 bases and J dropped 10 bases, with 8 bases sitting between them. The CDR3 runs to 12 residues. Germline values: CDR1 KGHDR, CDR2 SFDVKD. CDR3 nucleotide sequence: TGTGCCACCAGTGATTATAGGCGCGAGCAGTTCTTC. Translating it yields CATSDYRREQFF.

This clonotype was counted many times. The chain uses TRBV4-3 and TRBJ2-7; D gene uncertain. Trimming pared 0 bases from V and 4 bases from J, leaving 13 bases between. Germline lookup yields CDR1 LGHNA and CDR2 YSLEER. The CDR3 has 15 amino acids. CDR3 nucleotides: TGCGCCAGCAGCCAAGATGGGTCCGTGCGGTACGAGCAGTACTTC. Protein product: CASSQDGSVRYEQYF.

This clonotype was seen at least ten times. This chain uses TRBV20-1 with TRBJ2-1; 12 nucleotides align to TRBD2. There are 19 residues in the CDR3. Germline V gene sequence: CDR1 DFQATT, CDR2 SNEGSKA (reference sequence). Germline trimming cut 0 bases from V and 3 bases from J; bases unmatched to any gene: 12. CDR3 residues: CSARDLRLAGGPDYNEQFF. CDR3 nucleotide sequence: TGCAGTGCTAGAGATCTGCGGCTAGCGGGGGGGCCCGACTACAATGAGCAGTTCTTC.

The table lists this clonotype with many counts. This sequence joins TRBV18 and TRBJ2-4; TRBD2 might be the D (6 bases). Per germline, CDR1 KGHSH and CDR2 LQKENI. Trimming removed 2 bases at V and 4 bases at J, with 18 bases between. The CDR3 consists of 17 residues. The CDR3 protein is CASSPIVAGSGKNIQYF. The CDR3 bases are TGTGCCAGCTCACCAATTGTGGCGGGAAGTGGGAAAAACATTCAGTACTTC.

This clonotype was seen repeatedly, ten times or more. V gene TRBV6-5 combines with J gene TRBJ1-1; the D gene is possibly TRBD1 (5 bases). This CDR3 region has 15 residues. V was cut by 2 bases and J by 5 bases, with 15 bases left in between. Germline V gene lookup returns CDR1 MNHEY and CDR2 SVGAGI. The CDR3 DNA sequence: TGTGCCAGCAGTTACCGGGGCAGGGTCGGAACTGAAGCTTTCTTT. This encodes CASSYRGRVGTEAFF.

In this sample, this clonotype turned up many times. The V and J genes are TRBV20-1 and TRBJ2-3; D is perhaps TRBD2 (5 bases). V dropped 6 bases and J dropped 8 bases, with 18 bases sitting between them. Germline V lookup: CDR1 DFQATT, CDR2 SNEGSKA (reference sequence). The CDR3 is 13 amino acids. CDR3 sequence reads: CSAPSPVYPTQYF. In DNA, the CDR3 is TGCAGTGCGCCTAGCCCCGTGTACCCTACGCAGTATTTT.

The table lists this clonotype with many counts. V is TRBV7-9 and J is TRBJ2-3; 9 nucleotides align to TRBD1. The CDR3 extends over 17 amino acids. CDR1 is SEHNR and CDR2 is FQNEAQ in the germline V gene (reference sequence). V dropped 4 bases and J dropped 0; count of bases not matched to a gene: 8. The CDR3 region is CASSSRVGTGSTDTQYF. The CDR3 DNA follows: TGTGCCAGCAGCTCAAGGGTTGGGACAGGGAGCACAGATACGCAGTATTTT.

About this clonotype: This may come from a read error, since a much larger clone is one base off. This chain joins TRBV20-1 and TRBJ1-4; D gene ambiguous. Germline-derived CDR1 and CDR2 are DFQATT and SNEGSKA (reference sequence). V was clipped by 2 bases and J by 6 bases, with 7 bases between them. This CDR3 contains 12 residues. CDR3 residues: CSARTGDEKLFF. The CDR3 nucleotides read TGCAGTGCTAGAACCGGGGATGAAAAACTGTTTTTT.

This clonotype showed up many times. The chain employs TRBV5-6 and TRBJ1-2; D gene ambiguous. The ends were cut back, 3 bases at V and 7 bases at J, with 10 bases in the middle. Per germline, CDR1 SGHDT and CDR2 YYEEEE. The CDR3 has 12 residues. The CDR3 loop is CASSSRVSGYTF. CDR3 coding DNA: TGTGCCAGCAGCTCCCGAGTTAGTGGCTACACCTTC. Filled out from reference TRBV5-6 and TRBJ1-2, the complete variable domain reads DAGVTQSPTHLIKTRGQQVTLRCSPKSGHDTVSWYQQALGQGPQFIFQYYEEEERQRGNFPDRFSGHQFPNYSSELNVNALLLGDSALYLCASSSRVSGYTFGSGTRLTVV.

At least ten counts were recorded for this clonotype. The V call is TRBV25-1, the J call TRBJ1-2; TRBD1 aligns across 10 bases. This CDR3 has 12 amino acids. Germline trimming cut 7 bases from V and 7 bases from J; bases unmatched to any gene: 3. Germline V gene lookup returns CDR1 MGHDK and CDR2 SYGVNS. The CDR3 loop reads CASKGQGFGYTF. CDR3 nucleotide sequence: TGTGCCAGCAAGGGACAGGGGTTTGGCTACACCTTC.

This clonotype was counted ten times or more. V is TRBV11-2 and J is TRBJ2-1; TRBD2 matches 8 bases. Per germline, CDR1 SGHAT and CDR2 FQNNGV. CDR3 length equals 15 residues. Losses at the gene ends were 11 bases for V and 0 bases for J; bases not matched to a gene: 9. The CDR3 reads CADSSLADSYNEQFF. CDR3 DNA: TGTGCCGATTCATCACTAGCGGACTCCTACAATGAGCAGTTCTTC. Full variable domain (rest looked up from reference TRBV11-2 and TRBJ2-1): EAGVAQSPRYKIIEKRQSVAFWCNPISGHATLYWYQQILGQGPKLLIQFQNNGVVDDSQLPKDRFSAERLKGVDSTLKIQPAKLEDSAVYLCADSSLADSYNEQFFGPGTRLTVL.

This clonotype was recorded many times. CDR3 in DNA: TGTGCCAGCAGCTTATGGAGCGGGCCCACCTACAATGAGCAGTTCTTC. Translating gives CASSLWSGPTYNEQFF. This chain connects TRBV7-9 to TRBJ2-1; possibly TRBD2 for D (6 bases). CDR3 size: 16 residues. The germline V gene has CDR1 SEHNR and CDR2 FQNEAQ (reference sequence). V lost 2 bases and J lost 2, with 13 bases in between.

This clonotype was observed many times. This rearrangement joins TRBV7-3 to TRBJ2-2; TRBD2 is a possible D gene (6 bases). Germline-derived CDR1 and CDR2 are SGHTA and FQGTGA. This CDR3 has 14 residues. The V end was cut by 5 bases, the J end by 4 bases, with 11 bases between. CDR3 protein: CASSLGDFTGELFF. CDR3 DNA sequence: TGTGCCAGCAGCCTCGGGGACTTCACCGGGGAGCTGTTTTTT.

This clonotype occurred many times. This chain joins TRBV30 and TRBJ2-2, with D possibly being TRBD2 (5 bases). CDR3 length equals 13 residues. Trimming cost V 3 bases and J 7 bases, with 12 bases left between them. The V gene's germline CDR1 is GTSNPN and CDR2 SVGIG (reference sequence). CDR3 residues: CAWSPGVGGELFF. CDR3 nucleotides: TGTGCCTGGAGCCCCGGGGTTGGCGGGGAGCTGTTTTTT.

This clonotype came up many times. The rearrangement joins TRBV5-1 to TRBJ2-4; 8 bases fit TRBD2. Per the germline V gene, CDR1 is SGHRS and CDR2 is YFSETQ. The V and J ends lost 4 bases and 8 bases, in that order; junction bases with no gene match: 8. The CDR3 consists of 14 residues. The DNA of the CDR3 is TGCGCCAGCAGCCCTGGACTAGCCAGTGACATTCAGTACTTC. Amino acid sequence: CASSPGLASDIQYF.

This clonotype was counted ten times or more. V and J are TRBV12-3 or TRBV12-4 and TRBJ1-1; TRBD1 might be the D (5 bases). CDR3 length: 15 residues. The V end lost 5 bases, the J end lost 0 bases, and 13 bases lay between the germline ends. CDR3: CASSPDKLMNTEAFF. CDR3 DNA: TGTGCCAGCAGTCCGGACAAACTCATGAACACTGAAGCTTTCTTT.

This clonotype was seen many times. The rearrangement links TRBV6-4 to TRBJ2-2, with D perhaps TRBD1 (6 bases). This CDR3 has 14 residues. The germline gives CDR1 MRHNA, CDR2 SNTAGT. Trimming stripped 5 bases from V and 5 bases from J, with 12 bases between. The CDR3 region is CASSPQGITGELFF. In DNA, the CDR3 is TGTGCCAGCAGTCCACAGGGTATTACCGGGGAGCTGTTTTTT.

This clonotype was seen ten or more times. The chain employs TRBV6-5 and TRBJ2-7, with 8 bases lining up with TRBD1. Germline lookup yields CDR1 MNHEY and CDR2 SVGAGI. The CDR3 is 14 amino acids. Germline trimming cut 6 bases from V and 6 bases from J; bases unmatched to any gene: 10. The chain's CDR3 is CASSLGQGLTEQYF. The CDR3 DNA is TGTGCCAGCAGCCTCGGACAGGGTCTAACCGAGCAGTACTTC.

This clonotype was counted ten times or more. The CDR3 sequence is CASSLGLAGNRYNEQFF. Written as DNA, the CDR3 is TGTGCCAGCAGCCTGGGACTAGCGGGAAATAGGTACAATGAGCAGTTCTTC. This chain uses TRBV5-4 with TRBJ2-1; 13 positions match TRBD2. CDR3 size: 17 residues. Trimming cost V 4 bases and J 4 bases; bases outside gene matches: 8. Germline CDR1 and CDR2: SGHNT and YYREEE (reference sequence).